This TCR beta chain emerged from a study of T cells in narcolepsy. Some clones are missing from TCRdb's copy, which holds only in-frame ones; the method was immunoSEQ multiplex PCR. Here the sample spans fewer than 40,000 clones, about 90% being singletons. CDR3 length equals 13 residues. V was shortened by 6 bases and J by 2 bases, with 10 bases between the two germline ends. The germline V gene has CDR1 MNHNS and CDR2 SASEGT. This chain connects TRBV6-1 to TRBJ1-2, with D perhaps matching TRBD1 (5 bases). The material sequenced was CD45RA- memory CD4+ T cells from PBMCs. The origin of this receptor is a human donor with narcolepsy. CDR3 residues: CASSLDRNYGYTF. The CDR3, as DNA: TGTGCCAGCAGCCTTGACAGAAACTATGGCTACACCTTC.